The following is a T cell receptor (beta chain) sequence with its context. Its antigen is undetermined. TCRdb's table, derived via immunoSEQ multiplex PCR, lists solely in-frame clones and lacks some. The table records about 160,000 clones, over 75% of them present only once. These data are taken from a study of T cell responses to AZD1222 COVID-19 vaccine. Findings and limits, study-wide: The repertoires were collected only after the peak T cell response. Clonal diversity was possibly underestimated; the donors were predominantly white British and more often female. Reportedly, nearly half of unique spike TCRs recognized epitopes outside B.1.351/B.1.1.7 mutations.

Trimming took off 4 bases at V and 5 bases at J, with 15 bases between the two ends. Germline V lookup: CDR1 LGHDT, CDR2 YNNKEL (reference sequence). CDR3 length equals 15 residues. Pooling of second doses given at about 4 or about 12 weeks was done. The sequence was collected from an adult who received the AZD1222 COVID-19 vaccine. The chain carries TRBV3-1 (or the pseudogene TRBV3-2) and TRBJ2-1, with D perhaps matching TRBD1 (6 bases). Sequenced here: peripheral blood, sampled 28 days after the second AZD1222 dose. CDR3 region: CASSLGQTRDNEQFF. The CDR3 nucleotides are TGTGCCAGCAGCCTCGGACAGACTCGGGACAATGAGCAGTTCTTC.